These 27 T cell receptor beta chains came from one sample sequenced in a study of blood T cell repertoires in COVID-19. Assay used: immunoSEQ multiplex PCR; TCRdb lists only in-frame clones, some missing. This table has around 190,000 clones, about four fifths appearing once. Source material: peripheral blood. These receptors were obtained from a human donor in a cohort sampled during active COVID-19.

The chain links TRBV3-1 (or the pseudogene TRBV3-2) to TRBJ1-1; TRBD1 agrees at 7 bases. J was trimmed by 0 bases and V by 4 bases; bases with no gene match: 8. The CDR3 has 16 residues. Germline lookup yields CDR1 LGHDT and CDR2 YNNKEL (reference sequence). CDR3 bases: TGTGCCAGCAGCCCACGCCCGACAGGGATGAACACTGAAGCTTTCTTT. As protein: CASSPRPTGMNTEAFF.

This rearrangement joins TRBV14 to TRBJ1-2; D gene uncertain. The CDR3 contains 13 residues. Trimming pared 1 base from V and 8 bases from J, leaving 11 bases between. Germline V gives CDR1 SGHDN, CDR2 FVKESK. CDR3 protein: CASSQGIGFGYTF. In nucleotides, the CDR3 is TGTGCCAGCAGCCAAGGAATCGGGTTCGGCTACACCTTC.

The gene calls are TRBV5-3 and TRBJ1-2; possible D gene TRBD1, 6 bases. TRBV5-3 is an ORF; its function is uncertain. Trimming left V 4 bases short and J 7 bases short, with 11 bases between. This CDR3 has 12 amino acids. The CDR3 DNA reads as TGTGCCAGAAGCCAGGGGACCTTTGGCTACACCTTC. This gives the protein CARSQGTFGYTF.

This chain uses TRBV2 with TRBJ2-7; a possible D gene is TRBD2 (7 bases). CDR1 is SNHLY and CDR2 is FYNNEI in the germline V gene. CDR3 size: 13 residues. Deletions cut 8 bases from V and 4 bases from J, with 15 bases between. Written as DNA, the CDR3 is TGTGCCAGCTCCTTGGAGGGGGGGTACGAGCAGTACTTC. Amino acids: CASSLEGGYEQYF.

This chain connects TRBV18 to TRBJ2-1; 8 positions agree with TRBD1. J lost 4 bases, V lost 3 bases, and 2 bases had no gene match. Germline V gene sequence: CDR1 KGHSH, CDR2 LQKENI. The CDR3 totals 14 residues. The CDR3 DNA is TGTGCCAGCTCACCTACAGGGGGATACAATGAGCAGTTCTTC. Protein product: CASSPTGGYNEQFF.

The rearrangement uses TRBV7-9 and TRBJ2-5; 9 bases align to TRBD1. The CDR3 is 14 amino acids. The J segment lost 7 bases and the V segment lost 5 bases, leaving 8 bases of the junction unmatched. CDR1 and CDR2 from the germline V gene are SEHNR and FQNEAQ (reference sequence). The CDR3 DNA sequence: TGTGCCAGCAGCGCAGGACAGGGGTTCGGGACCCAGTACTTC. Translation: CASSAGQGFGTQYF.

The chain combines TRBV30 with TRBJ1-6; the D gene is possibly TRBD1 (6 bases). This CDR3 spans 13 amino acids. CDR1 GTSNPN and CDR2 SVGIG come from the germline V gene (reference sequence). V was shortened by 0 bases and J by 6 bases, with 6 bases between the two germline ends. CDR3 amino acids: CAWSVDSNSPLHF. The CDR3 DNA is TGTGCCTGGAGTGTGGACAGTAATTCACCCCTCCACTTT.

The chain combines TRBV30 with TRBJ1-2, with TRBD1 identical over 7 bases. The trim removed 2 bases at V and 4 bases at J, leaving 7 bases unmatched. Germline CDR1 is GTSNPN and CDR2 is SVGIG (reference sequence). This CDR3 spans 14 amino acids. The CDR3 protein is CAWSFADRVYGYTF. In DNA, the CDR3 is TGTGCCTGGAGTTTCGCCGACAGGGTCTATGGCTACACCTTC.

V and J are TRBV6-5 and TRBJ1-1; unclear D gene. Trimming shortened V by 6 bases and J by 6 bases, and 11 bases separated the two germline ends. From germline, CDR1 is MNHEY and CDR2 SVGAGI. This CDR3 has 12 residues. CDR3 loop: CASRLEVSEAFF. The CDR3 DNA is TGTGCCAGCAGGCTGGAGGTCTCTGAAGCTTTCTTT.

The CDR3 bases are TGTGCCAGCAGTTATGCTCAACAGGGGGACGAGCAGTACTTC. Its translation is CASSYAQQGDEQYF. This rearrangement joins TRBV6-2 or TRBV6-3 to TRBJ2-7; 8 bases line up with TRBD1. The CDR3 spans 14 residues. Germline-derived CDR1 and CDR2 are MNHEY and SVGEGT. Germline trimming cut 3 bases from V and 5 bases from J; bases unmatched to any gene: 6.

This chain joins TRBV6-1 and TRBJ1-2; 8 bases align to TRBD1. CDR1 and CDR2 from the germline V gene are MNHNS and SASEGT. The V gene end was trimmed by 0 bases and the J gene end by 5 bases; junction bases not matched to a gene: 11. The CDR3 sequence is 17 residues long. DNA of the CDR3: TGTGCCAGCAGTGAAGCGCGTATAGGACAGGGTGTATATGGCTACACCTTC. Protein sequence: CASSEARIGQGVYGYTF.

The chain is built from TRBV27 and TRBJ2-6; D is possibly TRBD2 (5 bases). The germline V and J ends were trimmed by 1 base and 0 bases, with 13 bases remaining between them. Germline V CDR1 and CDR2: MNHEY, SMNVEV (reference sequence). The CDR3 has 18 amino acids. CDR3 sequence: CASSLLPVGSSGANVLTF. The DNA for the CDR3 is TGTGCCAGCAGTTTATTGCCGGTGGGGAGCTCTGGGGCCAACGTCCTGACTTTC.

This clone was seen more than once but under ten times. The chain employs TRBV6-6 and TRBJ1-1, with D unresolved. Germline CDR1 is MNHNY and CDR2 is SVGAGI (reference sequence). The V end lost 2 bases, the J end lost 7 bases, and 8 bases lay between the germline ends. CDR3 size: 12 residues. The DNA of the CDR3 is TGTGCCAGCAGTTACGACGGAGGTGAAGCTTTCTTT. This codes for CASSYDGGEAFF.

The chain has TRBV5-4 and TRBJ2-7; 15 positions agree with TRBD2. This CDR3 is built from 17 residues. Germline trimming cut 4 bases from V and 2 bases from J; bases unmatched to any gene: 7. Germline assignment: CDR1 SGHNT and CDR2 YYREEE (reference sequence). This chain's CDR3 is CASSPAGLAGGAYEQYF. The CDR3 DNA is TGTGCCAGCAGCCCGGCGGGACTAGCGGGGGGAGCCTACGAGCAGTACTTC. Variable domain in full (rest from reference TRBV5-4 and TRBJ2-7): ETGVTQSPTHLIKTRGQQVTLRCSSQSGHNTVSWYQQALGQGPQFIFQYYREEENGRGNFPPRFSGLQFPNYSSELNVNALELDDSALYLCASSPAGLAGGAYEQYFGPGTRLTVT.

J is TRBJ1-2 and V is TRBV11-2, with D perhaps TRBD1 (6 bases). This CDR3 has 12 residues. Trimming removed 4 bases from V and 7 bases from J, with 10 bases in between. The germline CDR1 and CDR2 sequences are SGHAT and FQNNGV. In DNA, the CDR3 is TGTGCCAGCAGCTCCGGACAGATTGGCTACACCTTC. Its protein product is CASSSGQIGYTF.

The CDR3 protein is CASSSPRNEGARNTIYF. The CDR3, as DNA: TGTGCCAGCAGCTCCCCACGAAACGAGGGGGCAAGAAACACCATATATTTT. The chain has TRBV7-9 and TRBJ1-3, with 7 nucleotides matching TRBD1. Losses at the gene ends were 4 bases for V and 5 bases for J; bases not matched to a gene: 14. Germline V gene sequence: CDR1 SEHNR, CDR2 FQNEAQ (reference sequence). This CDR3 has 17 residues.

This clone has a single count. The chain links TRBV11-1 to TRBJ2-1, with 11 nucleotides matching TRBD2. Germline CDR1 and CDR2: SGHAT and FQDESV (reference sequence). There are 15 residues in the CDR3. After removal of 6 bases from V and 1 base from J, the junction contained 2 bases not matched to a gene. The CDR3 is CASSLAGGSYNEQFF. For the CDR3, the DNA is TGTGCCAGCAGTCTAGCGGGGGGTTCCTACAATGAGCAGTTCTTC. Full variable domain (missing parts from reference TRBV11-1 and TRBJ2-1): EAEVAQSPRYKITEKSQAVAFWCDPISGHATLYWYRQILGQGPELLVQFQDESVVDDSQLPKDRFSAERLKGVDSTLKIQPAELGDSAMYLCASSLAGGSYNEQFFGPGTRLTVL.

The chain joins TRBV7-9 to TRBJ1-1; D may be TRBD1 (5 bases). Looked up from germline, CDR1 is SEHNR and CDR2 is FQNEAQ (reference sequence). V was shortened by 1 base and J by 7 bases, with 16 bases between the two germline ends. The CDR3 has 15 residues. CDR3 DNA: TGTGCCAGCAGCTTAGAGCTCAGGGTCGACAGTGAAGCTTTCTTT. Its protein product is CASSLELRVDSEAFF.

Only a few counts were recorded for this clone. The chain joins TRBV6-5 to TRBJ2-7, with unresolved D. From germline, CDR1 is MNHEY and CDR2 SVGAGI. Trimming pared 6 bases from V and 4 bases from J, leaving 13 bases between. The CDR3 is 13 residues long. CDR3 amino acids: CASRRSVEYEQYF. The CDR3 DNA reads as TGTGCCAGCAGAAGATCCGTCGAGTACGAGCAGTACTTC.

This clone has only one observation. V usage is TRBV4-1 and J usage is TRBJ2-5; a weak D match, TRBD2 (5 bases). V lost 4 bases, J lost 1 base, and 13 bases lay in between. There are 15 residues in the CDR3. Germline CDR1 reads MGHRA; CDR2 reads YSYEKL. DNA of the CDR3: TGCGCCAGCAGCCTGTCTGGCGGGTCCCAAGAGACCCAGTACTTC. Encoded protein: CASSLSGGSQETQYF.

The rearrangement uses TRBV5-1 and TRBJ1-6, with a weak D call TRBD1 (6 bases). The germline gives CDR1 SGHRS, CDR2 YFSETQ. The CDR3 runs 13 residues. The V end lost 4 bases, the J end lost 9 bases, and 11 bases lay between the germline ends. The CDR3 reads CASSLGQSSPLHF. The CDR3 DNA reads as TGCGCCAGCAGCCTCGGACAGTCTTCACCCCTCCACTTT.

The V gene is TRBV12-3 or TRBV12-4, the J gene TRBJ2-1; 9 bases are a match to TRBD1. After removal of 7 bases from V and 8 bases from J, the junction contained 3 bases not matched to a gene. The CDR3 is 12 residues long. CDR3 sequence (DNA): TGTGCCAGCACCGACAGGGGGTATGAGCAGTTCTTC. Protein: CASTDRGYEQFF.

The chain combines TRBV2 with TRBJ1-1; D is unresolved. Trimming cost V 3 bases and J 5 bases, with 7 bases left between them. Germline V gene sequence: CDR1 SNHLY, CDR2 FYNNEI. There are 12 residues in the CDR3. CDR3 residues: CASSEGRTEAFF. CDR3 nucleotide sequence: TGTGCCAGCAGTGAGGGGAGGACTGAAGCTTTCTTT.

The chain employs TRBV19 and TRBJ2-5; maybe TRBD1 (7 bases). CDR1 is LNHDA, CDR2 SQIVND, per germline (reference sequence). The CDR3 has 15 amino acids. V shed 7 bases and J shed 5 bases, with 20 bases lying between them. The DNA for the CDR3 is TGTGCCAGTAAGGGAAGACAGGGAGGATTGGAGACCCAGTACTTC. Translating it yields CASKGRQGGLETQYF.

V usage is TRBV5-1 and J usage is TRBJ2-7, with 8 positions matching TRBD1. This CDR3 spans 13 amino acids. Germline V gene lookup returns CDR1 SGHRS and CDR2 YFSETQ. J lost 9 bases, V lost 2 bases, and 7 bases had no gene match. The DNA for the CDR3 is TGCGCCAGCAGCTTTCGGATACAGGGGGTGCAGTACTTC. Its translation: CASSFRIQGVQYF.

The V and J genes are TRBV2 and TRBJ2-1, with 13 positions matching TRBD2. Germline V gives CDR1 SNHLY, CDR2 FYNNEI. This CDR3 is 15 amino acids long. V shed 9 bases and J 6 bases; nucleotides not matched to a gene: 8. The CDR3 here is CASRVTSGGPNEQFF. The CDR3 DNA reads TGTGCCAGTCGGGTGACTAGCGGGGGGCCCAATGAGCAGTTCTTC.

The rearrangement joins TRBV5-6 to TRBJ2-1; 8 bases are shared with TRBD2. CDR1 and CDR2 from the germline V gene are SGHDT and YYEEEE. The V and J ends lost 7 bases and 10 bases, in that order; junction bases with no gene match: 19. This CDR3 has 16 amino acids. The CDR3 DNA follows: TGTGCCAGCTCCCCCCTTGGGCGGGGGGAAACCGGGGAGCAGTTCTTC. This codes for CASSPLGRGETGEQFF.